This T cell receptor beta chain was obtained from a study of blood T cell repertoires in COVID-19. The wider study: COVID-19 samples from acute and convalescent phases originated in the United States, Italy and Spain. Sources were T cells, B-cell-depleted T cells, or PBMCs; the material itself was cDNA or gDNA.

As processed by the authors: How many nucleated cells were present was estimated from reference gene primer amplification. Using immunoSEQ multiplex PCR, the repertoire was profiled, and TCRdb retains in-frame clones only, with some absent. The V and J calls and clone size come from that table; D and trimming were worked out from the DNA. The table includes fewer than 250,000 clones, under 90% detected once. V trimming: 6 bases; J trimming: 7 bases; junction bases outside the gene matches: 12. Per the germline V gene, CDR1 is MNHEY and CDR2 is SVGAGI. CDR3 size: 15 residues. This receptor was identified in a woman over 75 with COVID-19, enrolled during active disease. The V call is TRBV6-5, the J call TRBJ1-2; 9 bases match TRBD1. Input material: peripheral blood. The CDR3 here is CASRLLTGGAAGYTF. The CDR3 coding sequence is TGTGCCAGCAGATTACTAACAGGGGGCGCAGCTGGCTACACCTTC.